This TCR beta chain was captured by sequencing in a study of response to subunit inactivated influenza vaccine. Overall study findings and caveats: New T cells are recruited in small numbers by each seasonal influenza vaccination, according to the authors' suggestion.

This clonotype was observed at least ten times. Its target is not known. TCRdb analysed the RT-PCR reads with MiXCR anew, one entry per CDR3 protein. Here the sample spans about 520,000 distinct CDR3 sequences, 6.5% to 8% being singletons. Material: PBMCs from blood, obtained around 2 years after vaccination. This clonotype originated in a man aged 50-75 years who received an inactivated influenza vaccine.

This chain's CDR3 is CASSLETGRWETQYF. Here the CDR3 DNA reads TGTGCCAGCAGCTTAGAAACAGGCCGGTGGGAGACCCAGTACTTC. The chain joins TRBV7-2 to TRBJ2-5; possible D gene TRBD1, 5 bases. Trimming left V 1 base short and J 5 bases short, with 14 bases between. CDR3 length: 15 amino acids. Germline CDR1 reads SGHTA; CDR2 reads FQGNSA.